Listed here are 23 T cell receptor beta chains from one sample, sequenced in a study of cytomegalovirus exposure and HLA in healthy donors. PCR used 60 Vbeta primers and 13 Jbeta primers. Sequencing used immunoSEQ multiplex PCR; TCRdb keeps in-frame clones, though not all of them. The sample holds tens of thousands of clones, 79% seen once. The sample comprised PBMCs. The source is a woman aged 25 to 39 in good health and CMV-seronegative.

The gene calls are TRBV30 and TRBJ1-6; D not resolved. Germline-derived CDR1 and CDR2 are GTSNPN and SVGIG (reference sequence). The V and J ends lost 0 bases and 10 bases respectively, with 13 bases between them. The CDR3 contains 14 residues. CDR3 region: CAWSVENFWSPLHF. The CDR3, as DNA: TGTGCCTGGAGTGTAGAGAACTTCTGGTCACCCCTCCACTTT.

V and J are TRBV4-3 and TRBJ1-4; D is undetermined. Trimming shortened V by 4 bases and J by 0 bases, and 12 bases separated the two germline ends. This CDR3 has 16 residues. Germline values: CDR1 LGHNA, CDR2 YSLEER. CDR3 in DNA: TGCGCCAGCAGCCCCGGAGCCGACCCAACTAATGAAAAACTGTTTTTT. Its protein product is CASSPGADPTNEKLFF.

This chain joins TRBV27 and TRBJ2-5; a possible D gene is TRBD2 (6 bases). The V gene lost 1 base and the J gene lost 5 bases, with 26 bases spanning the gap. Germline CDR1 MNHEY, CDR2 SMNVEV (reference sequence). The CDR3 spans 19 residues. CDR3 DNA: TGTGCCAGCAGTTTATTTTCCCGGCGGGACGCTCTATCCGGGGAGACCCAGTACTTC. Its protein is CASSLFSRRDALSGETQYF.

This chain joins TRBV18 and TRBJ1-2, with 9 bases fitting TRBD1. The CDR3 covers 16 residues. The V gene's germline CDR1 is KGHSH and CDR2 LQKENI. V shed 1 base and J 3 bases; nucleotides not matched to a gene: 6. The CDR3 DNA is TGTGCCAGCTCACCACGGGGCACAGGGGGCGACTATGGCTACACCTTC. Translation: CASSPRGTGGDYGYTF.

This chain connects TRBV19 to TRBJ1-2; 7 bases map to TRBD1. The CDR3 has 17 amino acids. CDR1 and CDR2 (germline): LNHDA, SQIVND (reference sequence). Trimming took 10 bases from V and 0 from J; bases not matched to a gene: 17. The CDR3 nucleotides are TGTGCCACCTCAATCTCGGGACAGAGTTCCCCTAACTATGGCTACACCTTC. Amino acid sequence: CATSISGQSSPNYGYTF.

The V and J genes are TRBV7-2 and TRBJ2-7; a possible D gene is TRBD1 (5 bases). From germline, CDR1 is SGHTA and CDR2 FQGNSA. The V end lost 0 bases, the J end lost 6 bases, and 21 bases lay between the germline ends. CDR3 length: 17 amino acids. In DNA, the CDR3 is TGTGCCAGCAGCTTAGCAAGAAATTTAGGGGCGCACGGCGAGCAGTACTTC. Amino acids: CASSLARNLGAHGEQYF.

CDR3 sequence: CASSPNHDRGGETQYF. The CDR3, as DNA: TGTGCCAGCAGTCCGAATCATGACAGGGGTGGGGAGACCCAGTACTTC. The chain links TRBV2 to TRBJ2-5; 8 bases are a match to TRBD1. Trimming removed 5 bases from V and 5 bases from J; junction bases left unmatched: 13. The CDR3 contains 16 residues. The germline gives CDR1 SNHLY, CDR2 FYNNEI.

The genes are TRBV2 and TRBJ2-3; D may be TRBD2 (6 bases). Germline V lookup: CDR1 SNHLY, CDR2 FYNNEI. Trimming cost V 4 bases and J 3 bases, with 11 bases left between them. The CDR3 has 14 amino acids. CDR3 sequence reads: CASSVLASTDTQYF. The CDR3 coding sequence is TGTGCCAGCAGTGTGCTAGCGTCAACAGATACGCAGTATTTT.

The V call is TRBV5-1, the J call TRBJ1-2; perhaps TRBD1 as D (5 bases). V lost 5 bases, J lost 8 bases, and 16 bases lay in between. Germline CDR1 SGHRS, CDR2 YFSETQ. The CDR3 has 13 residues. CDR3 sequence reads: CASSPGNVGGYTF. CDR3 sequence (DNA): TGCGCCAGCAGTCCAGGGAATGTAGGAGGCTACACCTTC.

The genes are TRBV19 and TRBJ2-5; possible D gene TRBD2, 6 bases. Germline values: CDR1 LNHDA, CDR2 SQIVND (reference sequence). The ends were cut back, 4 bases at V and 4 bases at J, with 19 bases in the middle. The CDR3 loop spans 16 amino acids. CDR3 sequence (DNA): TGTGCCAGTAGTAGAACCGACAGCGGGCGAGGAGAGACCCAGTACTTC. Translated, it gives CASSRTDSGRGETQYF.

This clone was seen only once. V and J are TRBV19 and TRBJ1-5; 7 bases line up with TRBD1. Trimming removed 4 bases from V and 7 bases from J; junction bases left unmatched: 10. This CDR3 is built from 15 residues. Looked up from germline, CDR1 is LNHDA and CDR2 is SQIVND (reference sequence). The CDR3 coding sequence is TGTGCCAGTAGTAACAACGAGGGGGCAAGCCAGCCCCAGCATTTT. Translated, it gives CASSNNEGASQPQHF.

The V gene is TRBV28, the J gene TRBJ2-7; 10 bases agree with TRBD1. This CDR3 has 15 residues. Trimming took 3 bases from V and 7 from J; bases not matched to a gene: 9. CDR1 is MDHEN and CDR2 is SYDVKM in the germline V gene. The CDR3 DNA follows: TGTGCCAGCAGTTTCCGAGACAGGGGGCTTGGGGAGCAGTACTTC. Translating gives CASSFRDRGLGEQYF.

The V and J genes are TRBV5-1 and TRBJ1-3; 8 bases fit TRBD1. Losses at the gene ends were 4 bases for V and 2 bases for J; bases not matched to a gene: 8. Germline V lookup: CDR1 SGHRS, CDR2 YFSETQ. CDR3 size: 16 residues. In DNA form, the CDR3 reads TGCGCCAGCAGCCCGACAGGGGAATCTACTGGAAACACCATATATTTT. Amino acid sequence: CASSPTGESTGNTIYF. Supplemented by reference TRBV5-1 and TRBJ1-3, the full variable domain reads KAGVTQTPRYLIKTRGQQVTLSCSPISGHRSVSWYQQTPGQGLQFLFEYFSETQRNKGNFPGRFSGRQFSNSRSEMNVSTLELGDSALYLCASSPTGESTGNTIYFGEGSWLTVV.

This clone was found a few times. V is TRBV2 and J is TRBJ2-3; 10 nucleotides match TRBD1. Unmatched junction bases numbered 7, after V lost 9 bases and J lost 4 bases. The CDR3 runs to 14 residues. From germline, CDR1 is SNHLY and CDR2 FYNNEI. The CDR3 region has the DNA TGTGCCAGATCCGGGACAGGGGATGCAGATACGCAGTATTTT. It encodes CARSGTGDADTQYF. The variable domain in full, completed from reference TRBV2 and TRBJ2-3, reads EPEVTQTPSHQVTQMGQEVILRCVPISNHLYFYWYRQILGQKVEFLVSFYNNEISEKSEIFDDQFSVERPDGSNFTLKIRSTKLEDSAMYFCARSGTGDADTQYFGPGTRLTVL.

The chain links TRBV15 to TRBJ1-5, with D possibly being TRBD1 (5 bases). CDR1 is LNHNV and CDR2 is YYDKDF in the germline V gene (reference sequence). The CDR3 sequence is 21 residues long. V was shortened by 1 base and J by 7 bases, with 32 bases between the two germline ends. CDR3 region: CATSRAVRDGGRTATSQPQHF. For the CDR3, the DNA is TGTGCCACCAGCAGAGCAGTACGGGACGGCGGTCGGACTGCTACTAGCCAGCCCCAGCATTTT.

The chain carries TRBV7-2 and TRBJ2-1; D may be TRBD1 (5 bases). Trimming pared 1 base from V and 4 bases from J, leaving 11 bases between. This CDR3 contains 15 residues. Germline assignment: CDR1 SGHTA and CDR2 FQGNSA. The CDR3 DNA is TGTGCCAGCAGCTTAGAGACAGTATCATACAATGAGCAGTTCTTC. It specifies CASSLETVSYNEQFF.

The chain couples TRBV23-1 to TRBJ2-7, with 11 bases lining up with TRBD1. TRBV23-1 is annotated as an ORF whose role is uncertain. Unmatched junction bases numbered 4, after V lost 6 bases and J lost 0 bases. This CDR3 is built from 15 residues. CDR3 nucleotide sequence: TGCGCCAGCAGCTTGGACAGGGGGCCCTCCTACGAGCAGTACGTC. Its protein product is CASSLDRGPSYEQYV.

The CDR3 sequence is CAWSGGGGPYEQYF. Here the CDR3 DNA reads TGTGCCTGGAGTGGTGGCGGGGGGCCGTACGAGCAGTACTTC. The rearrangement joins TRBV30 to TRBJ2-7; 8 bases line up with TRBD2. V shed 1 base and J 4 bases; nucleotides not matched to a gene: 6. Per germline, CDR1 GTSNPN and CDR2 SVGIG (reference sequence). This CDR3 is built from 14 residues.

The rearrangement uses TRBV19 and TRBJ2-2; 10 bases align to TRBD1. The length of the CDR3 is 17 residues. Germline CDR1 reads LNHDA; CDR2 reads SQIVND (reference sequence). The junction had 13 bases not matched to a gene; V was cut back by 7 bases and J by 5 bases. CDR3 nucleotides: TGTGCCAGTACCCGCCCCCGGGACAGGGGAGGGACCGGGGAGCTGTTTTTT. This gives the protein CASTRPRDRGGTGELFF. The variable domain in full, completed from reference TRBV19 and TRBJ2-2, reads DGGITQSPKYLFRKEGQNVTLSCEQNLNHDAMYWYRQDPGQGLRLIYYSQIVNDFQKGDIAEGYSVSREKKESFPLTVTSAQKNPTAFYLCASTRPRDRGGTGELFFGEGSRLTVL.

The rearrangement joins TRBV7-2 to TRBJ2-2, with TRBD2 matching over 12 bases. The germline V gene has CDR1 SGHTA and CDR2 FQGNSA. The CDR3 is made up of 18 amino acids. V lost 6 bases to trimming and J lost 2 bases; unmatched junction nucleotides: 10. CDR3 in DNA: TGTGCCAGCAGACCACTAGCGGGAGGCCCACTTAACACCGGGGAGCTGTTTTTT. It encodes CASRPLAGGPLNTGELFF.

This chain connects TRBV10-3 to TRBJ2-7, with D possibly being TRBD2 (5 bases). Germline-derived CDR1 and CDR2 are ENHRY and SYGVKD. The CDR3 spans 15 residues. The V end lost 2 bases, the J end lost 2 bases, and 13 bases lay between the germline ends. The CDR3 region is CAISELASSTYEQYF. The CDR3 DNA sequence: TGTGCCATCAGTGAGCTAGCTTCGAGCACCTACGAGCAGTACTTC.

This chain connects TRBV19 to TRBJ1-5; D is perhaps TRBD1 (6 bases). CDR1 and CDR2 from the germline V gene are LNHDA and SQIVND (reference sequence). Trimming removed 7 bases from V and 5 bases from J, with 18 bases in between. The CDR3 is made up of 15 amino acids. The CDR3 region has the DNA TGTGCCAGTACCCACCTATCGGGGGGCGATCAGCCCCAGCATTTT. Translating gives CASTHLSGGDQPQHF.

DNA of the CDR3: TGTGCCAGCAGACCTACAGGGTCCCACTACGAGCAGTACGTC. This gives the protein CASRPTGSHYEQYV. This chain joins TRBV5-6 and TRBJ2-7, with TRBD1 as a possible D gene (6 bases). Germline V gives CDR1 SGHDT, CDR2 YYEEEE. Trimming cost V 5 bases and J 3 bases, with 15 bases left between them. The CDR3 totals 14 residues.